This T cell receptor (beta chain) was recovered during a study of immune evolution from preneoplasia to lung adenocarcinoma. The CDR3 is made up of 13 amino acids. Between the trimmed V and J ends, which lost 6 bases and 11 bases, there was a span of 19 bases. Per germline, CDR1 MNHEY and CDR2 SMNVEV (reference sequence). Two lung cancer pathologists independently confirmed each histologic diagnosis. The data were produced by immunoSEQ multiplex PCR, yet TCRdb's version contains in-frame clones alone and is incomplete. The sample has around 10,000 clones; 65% to 80% are singletons. This TCR came from a person aged 70 to 85 with lung adenocarcinoma. Some clones in this sample may be carry-over from other donors' samples. The sequencing sample was made of FFPE minimally invasive lung adenocarcinoma tissue. The V call is TRBV27, the J call TRBJ1-1, with a tentative D call TRBD1 (6 bases). CDR3 DNA sequence: TGTGCCAGCAGCCGAACCTTGGACAGCGCCGCTTTCTTT. This translates into CASSRTLDSAAFF.